These T cell receptor beta chains were read from a single sample in a study of vaccination effects on CD4 cells after COVID-19. Here immunoSEQ multiplex PCR was the method, and the copy in TCRdb shows in-frame clones only, minus some. The data contain tens of thousands of clones, 72% of them singletons. Their antigens remain unidentified. Sequenced material: CD4+ T cells from PBMCs cultured with HCoV-229E spike peptides, taken after COVID-19 vaccination. The receptors here all came from a human donor who received a COVID-19 vaccine. The CDR3 runs from the conserved cysteine through the conserved F or W. D genes are given only for firm matches. Size is stated for part of the rows, as once, few or many counts, or as a class when the clone is expanded.

J,V,D,size,CDR3,DNA
TRBJ1-2,TRBV12-3/TRBV12-4,TRBD1,once,CASIQGTGMGYTF,TGTGCCAGCATCCAAGGGACAGGGATGGGCTACACCTTC
TRBJ1-6,TRBV5-6,.,.,CASSFIGDMSPLHF,TGTGCCAGCAGCTTTATAGGGGATATGTCACCCCTCCACTTT
TRBJ2-7,TRBV29-1,.,.,CSVLDTDNSYEQYF,TGCAGCGTTCTGGACACGGATAACTCCTACGAGCAGTACTTC
TRBJ1-2,TRBV6-5,.,few,CASSYQGRVDGYTF,TGTGCCAGCAGTTACCAGGGCAGGGTTGATGGCTACACCTTC
TRBJ1-6,TRBV3-1/TRBV3-2,TRBD1,.,CASTRGQEHSPLHF,TGTGCCAGCACCCGCGGACAGGAACATTCACCCCTCCACTTT
TRBJ2-1,TRBV6-4,TRBD1,few,CASSDGQGNSNEQFF,TGTGCCAGCAGTGATGGACAGGGAAACTCTAATGAGCAGTTCTTC
TRBJ2-4,TRBV10-3,TRBD2,.,CAISRGRDGQNIQYF,TGTGCCATCAGCCGGGGGAGGGATGGTCAAAACATTCAGTACTTC
TRBJ1-6,TRBV5-4,.,.,CASSPGGVTGSSPLHF,TGTGCCAGCAGCCCGGGGGGTGTGACAGGTAGTTCACCCCTCCACTTT
TRBJ1-2,TRBV19,.,.,CASSIVGRFTYGYTF,TGTGCCAGTAGTATAGTTGGCAGGTTTACCTATGGCTACACCTTC
TRBJ2-5,TRBV20-1,TRBD2,.,CSASSSSGQETQYF,TGCAGTGCTAGTAGCTCTAGCGGTCAAGAGACCCAGTACTTC
TRBJ1-2,TRBV6-5,.,.,CASSYQGANYGYTF,TGTGCCAGCAGTTATCAGGGAGCTAACTATGGCTACACCTTC
TRBJ1-1,TRBV9,TRBD1,.,CASSVREGTGGGRAFF,TGTGCCAGCAGCGTAAGGGAGGGGACAGGGGGTGGTAGAGCTTTCTTT
TRBJ2-7,TRBV10-2,.,.,CASSATGSSYEQYF,TGCGCCAGCAGTGCGACAGGAAGCTCCTACGAGCAGTACTTC
TRBJ2-4,TRBV4-1,.,.,CASSQVANSKNIQYF,TGCGCCAGCAGCCAAGTCGCGAACTCCAAAAACATTCAGTACTTC
TRBJ2-5,TRBV7-2,.,.,CASSLVGTQHVGETQYF,TGTGCCAGCAGCTTAGTGGGGACTCAGCACGTTGGGGAGACCCAGTACTTC
TRBJ1-5,TRBV9,.,few,CASSVGGSSNQPQHF,TGTGCCAGCAGCGTAGGGGGGAGTAGCAATCAGCCCCAGCATTTT
TRBJ2-1,TRBV5-4,.,.,CASSSGKRGFYNEQFF,TGTGCCAGCAGTTCCGGGAAAAGGGGCTTCTACAATGAGCAGTTCTTC
TRBJ2-7,TRBV5-1,.,.,CASSLSWGAQTYEQYF,TGCGCCAGCAGCTTGTCCTGGGGGGCGCAAACCTACGAGCAGTACTTC
TRBJ1-1,TRBV5-5,.,.,CASSSRGGSRPEAFF,TGTGCCAGCAGCTCTCGCGGGGGAAGTCGTCCTGAAGCTTTCTTT
TRBJ2-1,TRBV6-1,TRBD1,.,CASSEFYRGQGIHEQFF,TGTGCCAGCAGTGAATTTTATCGGGGACAGGGTATCCATGAGCAGTTCTTC
TRBJ1-2,TRBV12-5,.,.,CASGLPRETYGYTF,TGTGCTAGTGGTTTGCCCCGGGAAACCTATGGCTACACCTTC
TRBJ2-1,TRBV19,.,.,CASSIGRDSSPNEQFF,TGTGCCAGTAGTATAGGTCGGGACTCCTCCCCCAATGAGCAGTTCTTC
TRBJ1-2,TRBV6-5,.,.,CASSYSRQNYGYTF,TGTGCCAGCAGTTACTCGAGGCAGAACTATGGCTACACCTTC
TRBJ2-1,TRBV29-1,.,.,CSVGRRLSSYNEQFF,TGCAGCGTTGGAAGGCGGCTGAGCTCCTACAATGAGCAGTTCTTC
TRBJ2-7,TRBV24-1,TRBD1,few,CATSDSGTGHRYEQYF,TGTGCCACCAGTGATTCCGGGACAGGGCATCGCTACGAGCAGTACTTC
TRBJ2-1,TRBV29-1,TRBD2,.,CSVESPSGGRYNEQFF,TGCAGCGTTGAATCGCCTAGCGGGGGCCGATACAATGAGCAGTTCTTC
TRBJ2-1,TRBV5-1,TRBD1,once,CASSIQGEAYNEQFF,TGCGCCAGCAGCATACAGGGGGAGGCCTACAATGAGCAGTTCTTC
TRBJ2-3,TRBV11-3,.,.,CASSLRVQMGAVVGDTQYF,TGTGCCAGCAGCTTAAGGGTCCAGATGGGCGCGGTGGTGGGGGATACGCAGTATTTT
TRBJ1-4,TRBV3-1/TRBV3-2,.,few,CASSRRGVNEKLFF,TGTGCCAGCAGCCGCCGAGGGGTTAATGAAAAACTGTTTTTT
TRBJ1-5,TRBV4-1,.,.,CASSRGQFSNQPQHF,TGCGCCAGCAGCCGCGGACAGTTTAGCAATCAGCCCCAGCATTTT
TRBJ1-6,TRBV5-1,TRBD1,.,CASSLRGQGDSPLHF,TGCGCCAGCAGCCTTAGGGGACAGGGAGATTCACCCCTCCACTTT
TRBJ2-1,TRBV6-5,TRBD2,.,CASSPTSGRNEQFF,TGTGCCAGCAGTCCAACTAGCGGGAGGAATGAGCAGTTCTTC
TRBJ2-7,TRBV5-1,TRBD2,.,CASSSIAGVGEQYF,TGCGCCAGCAGCTCAATAGCGGGAGTGGGGGAGCAGTACTTC
TRBJ2-5,TRBV5-5,.,.,CASSLALGIRETQYF,TGTGCCAGCAGCTTGGCCTTAGGGATTCGGGAGACCCAGTACTTC
TRBJ2-1,TRBV6-2/TRBV6-3,.,.,CASSYRGGLSYNEQFF,TGTGCCAGCAGTTACCGGGGCGGCCTCTCCTACAATGAGCAGTTCTTC
TRBJ1-1,TRBV11-2,.,.,CASSFIPRVMNTEAFF,TGTGCCAGCAGCTTTATCCCCCGGGTTATGAACACTGAAGCTTTCTTT
TRBJ2-6,TRBV19,.,.,CASKQDHSGANVLTF,TGTGCCAGTAAACAGGACCACTCTGGGGCCAACGTCCTGACTTTC
TRBJ1-2,TRBV19,TRBD1,.,CASIPGQGTYGYTF,TGTGCCAGTATCCCGGGACAGGGCACCTATGGCTACACCTTC
TRBJ2-7,TRBV10-3,TRBD2,.,CAISESALAAGEQYF,TGTGCCATCAGTGAGTCAGCACTAGCGGCGGGGGAGCAGTACTTC
TRBJ1-3,TRBV6-1,.,.,CASSEPISGNTIYF,TGTGCCAGCAGTGAACCCATTTCTGGAAACACCATATATTTT
TRBJ2-7,TRBV5-1,.,.,CASRRDARPYEQYF,TGCGCCAGCAGGCGGGACGCTCGACCCTACGAGCAGTACTTC
TRBJ1-2,TRBV10-3,.,.,CAISEVGEYGYTF,TGTGCCATCAGTGAGGTGGGGGAATATGGCTACACCTTC
TRBJ2-5,TRBV5-1,.,.,CASSKDNQETQYF,TGCGCCAGCAGCAAGGACAACCAAGAGACCCAGTACTTC
TRBJ2-1,TRBV27,TRBD2,few,CASGRAGGSNEQFF,TGTGCCAGCGGTAGGGCGGGAGGGAGCAATGAGCAGTTCTTC
TRBJ2-7,TRBV10-1,TRBD2,.,CASSPTPGLRTSGHEQYF,TGCGCCAGCAGCCCGACACCAGGACTAAGGACTAGCGGGCACGAGCAGTACTTC
TRBJ2-6,TRBV4-1,.,few,CASSQGPRRTNVLTF,TGCGCCAGCAGCCAAGGCCCACGTAGGACAAACGTCCTGACTTTC
TRBJ1-2,TRBV27,TRBD1,.,CASSSYTGVTYGYTF,TGTGCCAGCAGTTCTTACACAGGGGTCACCTATGGCTACACCTTC
TRBJ2-5,TRBV3-1/TRBV3-2,.,once,CASSLPGRPRETQYF,TGTGCCAGCAGCCTTCCCGGACGCCCGCGAGAGACCCAGTACTTC
TRBJ2-5,TRBV9,TRBD1,.,CASSDDRGGETQYF,TGTGCCAGCAGTGACGACAGGGGGGGAGAGACCCAGTACTTC
TRBJ1-5,TRBV5-1,TRBD1,few,CASSLGGQGHQPQHF,TGCGCCAGCAGCTTGGGTGGACAGGGCCATCAGCCCCAGCATTTT
TRBJ2-1,TRBV5-1,TRBD2,few,CASSLRSGSGGEQFF,TGCGCCAGCAGCTTGCGCAGCGGGAGTGGCGGTGAGCAGTTCTTC
TRBJ1-1,TRBV5-8,.,.,CASTPRNTEAFF,TGTGCCAGCACCCCAAGGAACACTGAAGCTTTCTTT
TRBJ1-2,TRBV19,.,.,CASSGREGYGYTF,TGTGCCAGTAGTGGCAGGGAGGGGTATGGCTACACCTTC
TRBJ1-3,TRBV18,.,.,CASSDGSGNTIYF,TGTGCCAGCTCAGATGGCTCTGGAAACACCATATATTTT